This T cell receptor (beta chain) is from a study of T cells in Graves' hyperthyroidism and ophthalmopathy. TCR beta CDR3 region amplification was performed from RNA transcripts. The primer set for the first-round RT-PCR of the TCR CDR3 was HTBI. TCRdb recomputed calls from the multiplex PCR reads with MiXCR, one row per CDR3 protein. The repertoire consists of over 45,000 distinct CDR3 sequences, with roughly 49% occurring once and the leading ten covering roughly 12%. This clonotype was recorded at least ten times. The clonotype was recovered from a woman under 40 with Graves' ophthalmopathy. The sequencing input was blood.

CDR3 nucleotides: TGTGCCAGCGGGACAGTTGGGCGAAGCGGTAGAAACACCATATATTTT. It specifies CASGTVGRSGRNTIYF. V gene TRBV12-3 or TRBV12-4 combines with J gene TRBJ1-3, with TRBD1 identical over 7 bases. The CDR3 extends over 16 amino acids. V lost 8 bases and J lost 5; bases outside the gene matches: 15.